Below, 3 T cell receptor beta chains from the same sample are listed, as sequenced in a study of cytomegalovirus exposure and HLA in healthy donors (dated by TCRdb to between 2016 and 2019). Receptor libraries were prepared by the immunoSEQ multiplex PCR assay. A mixture of 60 forward primers for TCR Vbeta segments and 13 reverse primers for TCR Jbeta segments was used in the multiplex PCR. The clones in this table, taken by TCRdb from immuneACCESS, are in-frame only. Not every clone is retained; where verified, under half of the shortfall comes from an unresolved V gene, and the cause of the rest is unknown. A total of 150,000 to 200,000 clones appear in this sample, roughly 80% of them only once. The top ten clonotypes cover approximately 0.8% of the sample. The sequenced sample consisted of PBMCs. Receptor source: a woman aged 18 to 35 in good health and CMV-seronegative.

The rearrangement links TRBV10-3 to TRBJ2-1; a possible D gene is TRBD2 (5 bases). Trimming cost V 0 bases and J 9 bases, with 12 bases left between them. The CDR3 spans 14 residues. Germline loops: CDR1 ENHRY, CDR2 SYGVKD. CDR3 protein: CAISESTGRGEQFF. The CDR3 nucleotides read TGTGCCATCAGTGAGTCGACGGGGAGAGGTGAGCAGTTCTTC.

This clone appeared once. The rearrangement links TRBV29-1 to TRBJ2-7; tentative D call: TRBD1 (7 bases). V lost 4 bases and J lost 4, with 32 bases in between. The CDR3 contains 19 residues. CDR1 is SQVTM and CDR2 is ANQGSEA in the germline V gene. The CDR3 nucleotides read TGCAGCGTTGGGGGAGTAGGGACAGCATCCTACTGGGGGGAATACGAGCAGTACTTC. Translation gives CSVGGVGTASYWGEYEQYF.

This chain joins TRBV15 and TRBJ2-1, with D perhaps matching TRBD1 (6 bases). Trimming took off 6 bases at V and 0 bases at J, with 9 bases between the two ends. The CDR3 length is 14 residues. Per germline, CDR1 LNHNV and CDR2 YYDKDF (reference sequence). The CDR3 is CATRTGSSYNEQFF. CDR3 nucleotides: TGTGCCACCAGAACAGGGAGCTCCTACAATGAGCAGTTCTTC.